Listed below are T cell receptor beta chains from one sample, sequenced in a study of OX40 agonist ivuxolimab in advanced cancers. This table comes from immunoSEQ multiplex PCR, and its TCRdb copy is limited to in-frame clones, with some not included. The profile shows tens of thousands of clones, around three quarters of them singletons. Sequencing was performed on CD4+ or CD8+ T cells sorted from blood, taken in a trial of the OX40 agonist ivuxolimab. The origin of the receptors is an adult with an advanced solid tumor such as melanoma, head and neck, liver or kidney cancer. Each CDR3 is given with its conserved first and last residue. Fields, in order: D gene, V gene, J gene, clone size, CDR3 protein, CDR3 DNA. D genes are given only for firm matches. Clone size is given for some rows only: seen once, a few or many times, or a class if the clone is expanded.

d_gene: TRBD1
v_gene: TRBV10-2
j_gene: TRBJ1-1
abundance: NA
CDR3aa: CASDSPGGLEAFF
CDR3nt: TGCGCCAGCGATTCCCCAGGGGGGCTTGAAGCTTTCTTT

d_gene: NA
v_gene: TRBV18
j_gene: TRBJ1-2
abundance: NA
CDR3aa: CASSPTENYGYTF
CDR3nt: TGTGCCAGCTCACCAACAGAGAACTATGGCTACACCTTC

d_gene: TRBD2
v_gene: TRBV15
j_gene: TRBJ2-7
abundance: once
CDR3aa: CATSRDLSGGARQYF
CDR3nt: TGTGCCACCAGCAGAGATCTTAGCGGGGGGGCTCGGCAGTACTTC

d_gene: TRBD1
v_gene: TRBV10-1
j_gene: TRBJ2-2
abundance: NA
CDR3aa: CASSWTGPLGTGELFF
CDR3nt: TGCGCCAGCTCTTGGACAGGGCCCCTCGGGACCGGGGAGCTGTTTTTT

d_gene: NA
v_gene: TRBV11-2
j_gene: TRBJ2-6
abundance: once
CDR3aa: CASSLVGAGANVLTF
CDR3nt: TGTGCCAGCAGCTTAGTGGGGGCTGGGGCCAACGTCCTGACTTTC

d_gene: NA
v_gene: TRBV27
j_gene: TRBJ2-5
abundance: NA
CDR3aa: CASSRPGGGGETQYF
CDR3nt: TGTGCCAGCAGTCGGCCCGGGGGCGGCGGAGAGACCCAGTACTTC

d_gene: TRBD2
v_gene: TRBV7-2
j_gene: TRBJ2-1
abundance: NA
CDR3aa: CASSLSGGYGEQFF
CDR3nt: TGTGCCAGCAGCCTTAGCGGGGGTTACGGTGAGCAGTTCTTC

d_gene: NA
v_gene: TRBV6-1
j_gene: TRBJ2-4
abundance: NA
CDR3aa: CASSADTGIPIQYF
CDR3nt: TGTGCCAGCAGTGCGGACACAGGGATACCCATTCAGTACTTC

d_gene: NA
v_gene: TRBV9
j_gene: TRBJ1-3
abundance: NA
CDR3aa: CASSVNEVSGNTIYF
CDR3nt: TGTGCCAGCAGCGTAAACGAGGTCTCTGGAAACACCATATATTTT

d_gene: TRBD1
v_gene: TRBV6-5
j_gene: TRBJ2-7
abundance: NA
CDR3aa: CASSAGTGVHEQYF
CDR3nt: TGTGCCAGCAGTGCCGGGACAGGGGTCCACGAGCAGTACTTC

d_gene: NA
v_gene: TRBV4-1
j_gene: TRBJ2-1
abundance: NA
CDR3aa: CASSQGQVPEIAEQFF
CDR3nt: TGCGCCAGCAGCCAAGGTCAGGTACCCGAGATAGCTGAGCAGTTCTTC

d_gene: TRBD2
v_gene: TRBV27
j_gene: TRBJ2-7
abundance: NA
CDR3aa: CASSLWRGGGYEQYF
CDR3nt: TGTGCCAGCAGTTTATGGCGGGGGGGCGGTTACGAGCAGTACTTC

d_gene: TRBD1
v_gene: TRBV7-9
j_gene: TRBJ1-2
abundance: NA
CDR3aa: CASSRRDSDSYGYTF
CDR3nt: TGTGCCAGCAGCCGTCGGGACAGCGATTCCTATGGCTACACCTTC

d_gene: TRBD1
v_gene: TRBV4-1
j_gene: TRBJ2-7
abundance: NA
CDR3aa: CASSQTGTGTYEQYF
CDR3nt: TGCGCCAGCAGCCAAACCGGGACAGGGACCTACGAGCAGTACTTC

d_gene: TRBD1
v_gene: TRBV28
j_gene: TRBJ1-5
abundance: once
CDR3aa: CASSLRGTGRQPQHF
CDR3nt: TGTGCCAGCAGTCTGCGCGGGACAGGGCGACAGCCCCAGCATTTT

d_gene: TRBD1
v_gene: TRBV29-1
j_gene: TRBJ2-7
abundance: NA
CDR3aa: CSVEGQGAPDEQYF
CDR3nt: TGCAGCGTTGAGGGACAGGGGGCGCCGGACGAGCAGTACTTC